Sequencing of this TCR beta chain was carried out in a study of T cell repertoires in cytomegalovirus infection. With regard to this clonotype: Its antigen is undetermined.

One entry per CDR3 protein results from TCRdb running MiXCR on the reads. The table has approximately 120,000 distinct CDR3 sequences, approximately 30% seen once. Germline CDR1 reads SGHTA; CDR2 reads FQGTGA. The CDR3 is 15 residues long. After removal of 2 bases from V and 5 bases from J, the junction contained 6 bases not matched to a gene. The sample in question was CD8+ T cells from cultured PBMCs, obtained from culture after CMV antigen stimulation. This receptor was taken from a human donor in good health (CMV status not recorded). Some clones in this sample may be carry-over from other donors' samples. This chain uses TRBV7-3 with TRBJ2-5; 9 bases are shared with TRBD2. The CDR3 is CASSLLAGSLETQYF. The CDR3 region has the DNA TGTGCCAGCAGCTTACTAGCGGGGAGCTTGGAGACCCAGTACTTC.